This TCR beta chain derives from a study of shared clonotypes between healthy human individuals. Details on this clone: Its target is not known.

Germline V gene lookup returns CDR1 SQVTM and CDR2 ANQGSEA. The CDR3 runs to 16 residues. V was shortened by 7 bases and J by 1 base, with 22 bases between the two germline ends. Naivety among CD8 cells was defined by CD45RO negativity and positive CCR7 selection, thereby excluding terminally differentiated effector memory CD45RA+ cells. Whole-study findings and limits: The sampled material consisted only of blood, and tissue repertoires are likely to differ. Generation probabilities of non-shared clonotypes were lower (relative to those shared by all four donors).

Every subset's genomic DNA went evenly onto several immunoSEQ plates. Here immunoSEQ multiplex PCR was the method, and the copy in TCRdb shows in-frame clones only, minus some. The repertoire holds about 2.1 million clones, 93% seen once, with about 1.7% in the top ten. The sequenced material came from naive CD8+ T cells from PBMCs. The chain is built from TRBV29-1 and TRBJ1-1; tentative D call: TRBD1 (6 bases). The source is a man younger than 35 in good health. Some clones in this sample may be carry-over from other donors' samples. CDR3 protein: CSDGEADRKRNTEAFF. CDR3 DNA: TGCAGCGACGGAGAAGCGGACAGAAAAAGGAACACTGAAGCTTTCTTT.